This T cell receptor beta chain was identified during a study of molecular identifiers for immune sequencing clone quantification. The sample holds a few counts of this clonotype. Germline values: CDR1 SEHNR, CDR2 FQNEAQ (reference sequence). Trimming cost V 4 bases and J 1 base, with 10 bases left between them. CDR3 length: 14 residues. As previously described, bulk TCR libraries were made using listed TCR primers. TCRdb used MiXCR to reprocess the PCR reads, holding one entry per CDR3 protein. The repertoire holds approximately 320,000 distinct CDR3 sequences, with roughly 23% as singletons. This TCR came from a human donor in good health. Some libraries in this study had Jurkat cell RNA spiked in. Sequencing was performed on naive CD8+ T cells from blood, with Jurkat cell RNA spiked in. Regarding subset: FACS-sorted CD8+CD4-CCR7+CD45RA+ naive T cells. This chain joins TRBV7-9 and TRBJ2-5, with D perhaps TRBD1 (5 bases). The CDR3 DNA reads TGTGCCAGCAGCTGGAAGGACATCCAAGAGACCCAGTACTTC. Amino acids: CASSWKDIQETQYF. Drawing the rest from reference TRBV7-9 and TRBJ2-5, the complete variable domain is DTGVSQNPRHKITKRGQNVTFRCDPISEHNRLYWYRQTLGQGPEFLTYFQNEAQLEKSRLLSDRFSAERPKGSFSTLEIQRTEQGDSAMYLCASSWKDIQETQYFGPGTRLLVL.